The 21 T cell receptor beta chains given below trace back to one sample, sequenced in a study of cytomegalovirus exposure and HLA in healthy donors. It was with 60 Vbeta and 13 Jbeta primers that the PCR ran. Using immunoSEQ multiplex PCR, the repertoire was profiled, and TCRdb retains in-frame clones only, with some absent. The sample lists some 120,000 clones, about two thirds occurring once. Sequencing used PBMCs. The source is a middle-aged man in good health and CMV-seropositive.

The V and J genes are TRBV11-2 and TRBJ2-3; no clear D. V was pared by 7 bases and J by 0 bases, with 11 bases between. This CDR3 is built from 14 residues. The germline V gene encodes CDR1 SGHAT and CDR2 FQNNGV. For the CDR3, the DNA is TGTGCCAGCATATGGGCCAGTAGCACAGATACGCAGTATTTT. Its translation is CASIWASSTDTQYF.

This clone was recorded a few times. The J gene is TRBJ1-1, the V gene TRBV2; D remains ambiguous. The ends were cut back, 2 bases at V and 0 bases at J, with 7 bases in the middle. CDR3 length: 14 amino acids. Germline-derived CDR1 and CDR2 are SNHLY and FYNNEI. The CDR3 bases are TGTGCCAGCAGTGAACTTATTATGAACACTGAAGCTTTCTTT. It is translated as CASSELIMNTEAFF.

V and J are TRBV19 and TRBJ2-5; no firm D call. CDR3 length: 13 amino acids. CDR1 is LNHDA and CDR2 is SQIVND in the germline V gene (reference sequence). Trimming removed 5 bases at V and 1 base at J, with 8 bases between. The CDR3 DNA follows: TGTGCCAGTAGTGACTGGAGCCAAGAGACCCAGTACTTC. Amino acids: CASSDWSQETQYF.

J is TRBJ1-2 and V is TRBV5-1, with 8 bases identical to TRBD1. The germline V gene has CDR1 SGHRS and CDR2 YFSETQ. CDR3 length: 13 residues. With V trimmed by 2 bases and J by 10 bases, 7 bases remained unmatched. The CDR3 region is CASSLPGQENYTF. The CDR3 DNA follows: TGCGCCAGCAGCTTACCGGGACAGGAGAACTACACCTTC.

This clone was counted between two and nine times. The chain employs TRBV6-1 and TRBJ1-3; TRBD1 matches at 8 bases. V lost 5 bases and J lost 5; bases outside the gene matches: 5. In germline, CDR1 is MNHNS, CDR2 SASEGT. This CDR3 contains 14 residues. The CDR3 sequence: CASSNGQGRNTIYF. The CDR3 DNA reads as TGTGCCAGCAGTAACGGACAGGGAAGAAACACCATATATTTT.

The chain recombines TRBV7-2 with TRBJ1-5, with no clear D. The germline V gene has CDR1 SGHTA and CDR2 FQGNSA. Trimming removed 5 bases at V and 6 bases at J, with 17 bases between. The CDR3 totals 15 residues. CDR3 bases: TGTGCCAGCAGCCCCCAGGCCGGGGTGTCTCAGCCCCAGCATTTT. Its translation: CASSPQAGVSQPQHF.

The CDR3 region is CASSDAGLGNTIYF. CDR3 nucleotides: TGTGCCAGCAGCGACGCAGGGCTCGGAAACACCATATATTTT. The chain has TRBV7-8 and TRBJ1-3; tentative D call: TRBD1 (5 bases). The germline V gene encodes CDR1 SGHVS and CDR2 FQNEAQ. The ends were cut back, 5 bases at V and 4 bases at J, with 12 bases in the middle. The CDR3 extends over 14 amino acids. The whole variable domain, remainder taken from reference TRBV7-8 and TRBJ1-3, is GAGVSQSPRYKVAKRGQDVALRCDPISGHVSLFWYQQALGQGPEFLTYFQNEAQLDKSGLPSDRFFAERPEGSVSTLKIQRTQQEDSAVYLCASSDAGLGNTIYFGEGSWLTVV.

The chain couples TRBV11-2 to TRBJ2-7; 8 positions match TRBD1. This CDR3 has 16 amino acids. After removal of 1 base from V and 5 bases from J, the junction contained 10 bases not matched to a gene. CDR1 is SGHAT, CDR2 FQNNGV, per germline. The CDR3 reads CASSLVKWTGSHEQYF. CDR3 coding DNA: TGTGCCAGCAGCTTAGTCAAATGGACAGGGTCCCACGAGCAGTACTTC.

As for this clone: The sample has other DNA sequences that encode this CDR3 too. V usage is TRBV5-1 and J usage is TRBJ1-1; 7 positions agree with TRBD1. V trimming: 3 bases; J trimming: 2 bases; junction bases outside the gene matches: 4. Germline CDR1 and CDR2: SGHRS and YFSETQ. The CDR3 is 14 residues long. The CDR3 bases are TGCGCCAGCAGCTCGGGACAGACAAACACTGAAGCTTTCTTT. It translates to CASSSGQTNTEAFF.

Points on this clone: At one end, the junction sequence differs from germline, possibly due to a read error. Other nucleotide sequences in the sample specify the same CDR3. The V and J genes are TRBV10-3 and TRBJ1-1; TRBD1 agrees at 8 bases. CDR3 size: 14 residues. CDR1 ENHRY and CDR2 SYGVKD come from the germline V gene. The CDR3 bases are TGTGCCATCAGAACAGGGGGGGGAAACACTGAAGCCTTCTTT. This codes for CAIRTGGGNTEAFF.

Only one count was recorded for this clone. CDR3 sequence: CASSTPQGRQGLWNTEAFF. The CDR3 DNA is TGTGCCAGCAGCACGCCCCAGGGGAGACAGGGGCTTTGGAACACTGAAGCTTTCTTT. The rearrangement joins TRBV11-2 to TRBJ1-1, with TRBD1 matching 8 bases. Germline assignment: CDR1 SGHAT and CDR2 FQNNGV. Trimming cost V 5 bases and J 1 base; bases outside gene matches: 18. This CDR3 spans 19 amino acids.

The chain links TRBV6-5 to TRBJ2-5; possibly TRBD1 for D (6 bases). Near its end, the DNA agrees better with TRBJ2-7, so the J call may be wrong. The germline V gene has CDR1 MNHEY and CDR2 SVGAGI. The CDR3 consists of 15 residues. The CDR3 sequence: CASSYFPGADYEQYF. CDR3 in DNA: TGTGCCAGCAGTTATTTCCCAGGGGCTGATTACGAGCAGTACTTC.

The CDR3 reads CASSIAPGQAWAEAFF. The CDR3 coding sequence is TGTGCCAGTAGTATAGCCCCGGGACAGGCCTGGGCTGAAGCTTTCTTT. The genes are TRBV19 and TRBJ1-1, with 8 bases fitting TRBD1. With V trimmed by 1 base and J by 6 bases, 10 bases remained unmatched. The germline gives CDR1 LNHDA, CDR2 SQIVND (reference sequence). The CDR3 sequence is 16 residues long.

V gene TRBV28 combines with J gene TRBJ2-3; 7 bases match TRBD1. This CDR3 contains 15 residues. The V segment lost 8 bases and the J segment 2 bases; nucleotides outside the gene matches: 10. Germline V gene data show CDR1 as MDHEN and CDR2 as SYDVKM. The CDR3 nucleotides are TGTGCCAGCGGTGAACAGGGGCGACTCACAGATACGCAGTATTTT. Its protein is CASGEQGRLTDTQYF.

This chain joins TRBV5-1 and TRBJ2-3, with a weak D call TRBD1 (5 bases). Germline CDR1 SGHRS, CDR2 YFSETQ. The CDR3 has 14 amino acids. Trimming stripped 4 bases from V and 6 bases from J, with 15 bases between. As DNA, the CDR3 is TGCGCCAGCAGCCCAGGGCAGCCTACGGATACGCAGTATTTT. Translation: CASSPGQPTDTQYF.

The rearrangement links TRBV5-1 to TRBJ2-2; TRBD1 is a possible D gene (7 bases). This CDR3 spans 15 amino acids. With 2 bases removed from V and 5 bases from J, the gap between germline ends came to 13 bases. Germline CDR1 is SGHRS and CDR2 is YFSETQ. Here the CDR3 reads CASSLVQGGTGELFF. The CDR3 DNA is TGCGCCAGCAGCTTAGTCCAGGGGGGAACCGGGGAGCTGTTTTTT.

V gene TRBV6-1 combines with J gene TRBJ1-1, with 7 bases that match TRBD1. The CDR3 length is 19 residues. Germline CDR1 is MNHNS and CDR2 is SASEGT. V shed 0 bases, J shed 0 bases, and the junction held 13 bases outside the gene matches. The CDR3 here is CASSEALHRPGQMNTEAFF. Here the CDR3 DNA reads TGTGCCAGCAGTGAAGCTCTCCATAGACCGGGACAGATGAACACTGAAGCTTTCTTT.

This chain links TRBV5-1 with TRBJ2-2, with D unresolved. Trimming left V 0 bases short and J 13 bases short, with 10 bases between. This CDR3 has 12 residues. From germline, CDR1 is SGHRS and CDR2 YFSETQ. The CDR3 DNA is TGCGCCAGCAGCTTGGAGGTCGGGTGGCTGTTTTTT. Protein: CASSLEVGWLFF.

V gene TRBV5-6 combines with J gene TRBJ1-5; D possibly corresponds to TRBD1 (6 bases). This CDR3 has 13 amino acids. Germline V CDR1 and CDR2: SGHDT, YYEEEE. With 4 bases removed from V and 4 bases from J, the gap between germline ends came to 9 bases. The DNA of the CDR3 is TGTGCCAGCAGCCAAGACAGGAATCAGCCCCAGCATTTT. Its translation: CASSQDRNQPQHF.

The V and J genes are TRBV5-6 and TRBJ2-5; 10 positions match TRBD2. The V gene's germline CDR1 is SGHDT and CDR2 YYEEEE. The CDR3 loop spans 15 amino acids. V shed 4 bases and J 3 bases; nucleotides not matched to a gene: 6. The CDR3 loop reads CASSLLAGVEETQYF. CDR3 DNA sequence: TGTGCCAGCAGCCTTCTAGCGGGAGTAGAAGAGACCCAGTACTTC.

This clone was seen only a few times. This chain joins TRBV5-6 and TRBJ1-2; 9 bases fit TRBD1. This CDR3 is 16 amino acids long. Germline values: CDR1 SGHDT, CDR2 YYEEEE. J lost 5 bases, V lost 0 bases, and 8 bases had no gene match. The CDR3 region has the DNA TGTGCCAGCAGCTTGGAGGGGACAGGGAAAAGGTATGGCTACACCTTC. This sequence encodes CASSLEGTGKRYGYTF.